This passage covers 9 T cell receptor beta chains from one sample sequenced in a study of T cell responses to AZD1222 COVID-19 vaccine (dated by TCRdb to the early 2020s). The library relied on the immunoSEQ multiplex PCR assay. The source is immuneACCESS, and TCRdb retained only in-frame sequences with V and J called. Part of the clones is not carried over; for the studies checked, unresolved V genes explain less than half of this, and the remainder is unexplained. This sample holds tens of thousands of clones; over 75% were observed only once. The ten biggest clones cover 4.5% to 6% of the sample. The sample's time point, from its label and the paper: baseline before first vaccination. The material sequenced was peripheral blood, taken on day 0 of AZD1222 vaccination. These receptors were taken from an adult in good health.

The CDR3 region has the DNA TGTGCCAGCGGGGGCGAGAGAGGGAGTGGCTACACCTTC. Residues: CASGGERGSGYTF. The V gene is TRBV28, the J gene TRBJ1-2; perhaps TRBD1 as D (6 bases). V dropped 8 bases and J dropped 7 bases, with 17 bases sitting between them. The germline CDR1 and CDR2 sequences are MDHEN and SYDVKM. The CDR3 extends over 13 amino acids.

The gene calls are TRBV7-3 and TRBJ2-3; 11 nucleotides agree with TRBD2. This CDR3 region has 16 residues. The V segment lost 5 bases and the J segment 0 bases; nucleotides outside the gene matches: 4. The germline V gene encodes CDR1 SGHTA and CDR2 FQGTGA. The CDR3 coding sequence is TGTGCCAGCAGCGACCTAGCGGGAGGAAGCACAGATACGCAGTATTTT. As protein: CASSDLAGGSTDTQYF.

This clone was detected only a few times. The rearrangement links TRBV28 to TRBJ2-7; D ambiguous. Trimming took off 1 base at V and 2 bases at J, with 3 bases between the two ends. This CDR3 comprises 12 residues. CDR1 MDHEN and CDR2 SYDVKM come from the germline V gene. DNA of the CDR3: TGTGCCAGCAGTTTATTCCCCTACGAGCAGTACTTC. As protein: CASSLFPYEQYF.

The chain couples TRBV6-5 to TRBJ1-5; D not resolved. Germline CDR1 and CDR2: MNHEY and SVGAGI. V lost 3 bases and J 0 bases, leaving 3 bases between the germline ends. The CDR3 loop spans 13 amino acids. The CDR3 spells CASSYNSNQPQHF. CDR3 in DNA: TGTGCCAGCAGTTATAATAGCAATCAGCCCCAGCATTTT.

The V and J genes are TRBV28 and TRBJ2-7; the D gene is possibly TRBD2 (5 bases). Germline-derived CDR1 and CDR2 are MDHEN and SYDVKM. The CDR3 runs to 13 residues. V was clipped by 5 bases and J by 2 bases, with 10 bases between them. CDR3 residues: CASSPGVAYEQYF. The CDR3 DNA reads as TGTGCCAGCAGTCCCGGGGTTGCCTACGAGCAGTACTTC.

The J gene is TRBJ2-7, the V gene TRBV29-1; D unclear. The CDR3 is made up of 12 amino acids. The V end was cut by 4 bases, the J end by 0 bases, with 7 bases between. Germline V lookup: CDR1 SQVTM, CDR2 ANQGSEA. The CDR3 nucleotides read TGCAGCGTTGCCGGAAGCTCCTACGAGCAGTACTTC. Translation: CSVAGSSYEQYF.

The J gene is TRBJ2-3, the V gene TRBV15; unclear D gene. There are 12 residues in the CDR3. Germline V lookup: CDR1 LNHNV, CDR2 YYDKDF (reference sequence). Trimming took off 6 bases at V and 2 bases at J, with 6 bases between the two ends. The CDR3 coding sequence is TGTGCCACCAGTGACTCCACAGATACGCAGTATTTT. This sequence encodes CATSDSTDTQYF.

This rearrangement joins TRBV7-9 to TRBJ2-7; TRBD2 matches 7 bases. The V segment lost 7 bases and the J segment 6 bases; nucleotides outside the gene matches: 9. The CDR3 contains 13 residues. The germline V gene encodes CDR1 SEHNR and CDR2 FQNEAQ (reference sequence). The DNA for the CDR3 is TGTGCCAGCACCCGAGGACTAGGAAGCGAGCAGTACTTC. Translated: CASTRGLGSEQYF.

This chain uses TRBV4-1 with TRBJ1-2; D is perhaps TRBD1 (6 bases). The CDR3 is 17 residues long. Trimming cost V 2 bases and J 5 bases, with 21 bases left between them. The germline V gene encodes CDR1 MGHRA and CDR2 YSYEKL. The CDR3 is CASSQPATGREGYGYTF. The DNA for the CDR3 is TGCGCCAGCAGCCAACCCGCTACAGGGAGGGAAGGATATGGCTACACCTTC.